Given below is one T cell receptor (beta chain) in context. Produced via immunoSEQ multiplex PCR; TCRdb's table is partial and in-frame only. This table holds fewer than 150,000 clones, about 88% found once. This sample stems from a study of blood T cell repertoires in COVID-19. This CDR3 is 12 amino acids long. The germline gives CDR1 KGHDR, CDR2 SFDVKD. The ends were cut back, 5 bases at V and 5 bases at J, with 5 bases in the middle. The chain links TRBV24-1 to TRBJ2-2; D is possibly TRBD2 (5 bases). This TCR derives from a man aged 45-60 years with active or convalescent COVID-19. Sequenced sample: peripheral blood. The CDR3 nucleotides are TGTGCCACCAGTGCGGGGACCGGGGAGCTGTTTTTT. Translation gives CATSAGTGELFF.